Following are 17 T cell receptor beta chains from one sample sequenced in a study of blood T cell repertoires in COVID-19. Generated by immunoSEQ multiplex PCR, the TCRdb table keeps only in-frame clones and is missing some. Here the sample spans around 280,000 clones, 90% being singletons. Material for sequencing was PBMCs or T cells enriched from blood (not recorded which). These receptors were taken from a young woman with acute COVID-19.

This chain uses TRBV11-2 with TRBJ1-2, with D possibly TRBD1 on 5 matching bases. CDR3 length equals 15 residues. V dropped 2 bases and J dropped 1 base, with 11 bases sitting between them. The germline CDR1 and CDR2 sequences are SGHAT and FQNNGV. CDR3 sequence: CASSLQGALNYGYTF. The CDR3 DNA reads TGTGCCAGCAGCTTACAGGGCGCCCTTAACTATGGCTACACCTTC. Full variable domain (remainder filled in from reference TRBV11-2 and TRBJ1-2): EAGVAQSPRYKIIEKRQSVAFWCNPISGHATLYWYQQILGQGPKLLIQFQNNGVVDDSQLPKDRFSAERLKGVDSTLKIQPAKLEDSAVYLCASSLQGALNYGYTFGSGTRLTVV.

Only one count was recorded for this clone. The CDR3 is CASRRQETNTEAFF. The DNA for the CDR3 is TGTGCCAGCAGGAGACAGGAAACTAACACTGAAGCTTTCTTT. The chain uses TRBV2 and TRBJ1-1; tentative D call: TRBD1 (6 bases). Trimming removed 6 bases at V and 2 bases at J, with 13 bases between. The CDR3 totals 14 residues. In germline, CDR1 is SNHLY, CDR2 FYNNEI.

In its sample, this clone was seen a few times. J is TRBJ2-2 and V is TRBV5-1; D is ambiguous. The germline V gene encodes CDR1 SGHRS and CDR2 YFSETQ. Trimming took off 1 base at V and 1 base at J, with 5 bases between the two ends. CDR3 size: 14 residues. The CDR3 loop reads CASSLYRNTGELFF. The CDR3 nucleotides read TGCGCCAGCAGCTTGTACAGGAACACCGGGGAGCTGTTTTTT. Together with reference TRBV5-1 and TRBJ2-2, the CDR3 gives the full variable domain: KAGVTQTPRYLIKTRGQQVTLSCSPISGHRSVSWYQQTPGQGLQFLFEYFSETQRNKGNFPGRFSGRQFSNSRSEMNVSTLELGDSALYLCASSLYRNTGELFFGEGSRLTVL.

The sample holds a few counts of this clone. This chain uses TRBV3-1 (or the pseudogene TRBV3-2) with TRBJ1-3; the match to TRBD1 covers 9 bases. The J segment lost 2 bases and the V segment lost 4 bases, leaving 9 bases of the junction unmatched. This CDR3 contains 17 residues. CDR1 and CDR2 (germline): LGHDT, YNNKEL (reference sequence). CDR3 region: CASSLTGGTGTGNTIYF. In DNA form, the CDR3 reads TGTGCCAGCAGCCTCACTGGCGGGACAGGGACTGGAAACACCATATATTTT.

V and J are TRBV19 and TRBJ2-1; possible D gene TRBD2, 6 bases. Germline CDR1 LNHDA, CDR2 SQIVND (reference sequence). V was shortened by 1 base and J by 3 bases, with 10 bases between the two germline ends. This CDR3 contains 15 residues. The CDR3, as DNA: TGTGCCAGTAGTATAGCCCGGGACTTCTACAATGAGCAGTTCTTC. This codes for CASSIARDFYNEQFF.

The chain couples TRBV24-1 to TRBJ2-7; TRBD2 aligns across 8 bases. V trimming: 9 bases; J trimming: 5 bases; junction bases outside the gene matches: 11. Germline V gene lookup returns CDR1 KGHDR and CDR2 SFDVKD. The CDR3 has 14 amino acids. CDR3: CATQRSGSINEQYF. CDR3 in DNA: TGTGCCACCCAGAGGAGCGGGAGTATTAACGAGCAGTACTTC.

The chain combines TRBV2 with TRBJ1-1; D is unresolved. Trimming pared 10 bases from V and 3 bases from J, leaving 15 bases between. Germline V gene lookup returns CDR1 SNHLY and CDR2 FYNNEI. The CDR3 extends over 13 amino acids. The CDR3 DNA reads as TGTGCCACTTCCACGGGGATGTACACTGAAGCTTTCTTT. It codes for CATSTGMYTEAFF. Looking up the rest from reference TRBV2 and TRBJ1-1 gives the full variable domain: EPEVTQTPSHQVTQMGQEVILRCVPISNHLYFYWYRQILGQKVEFLVSFYNNEISEKSEIFDDQFSVERPDGSNFTLKIRSTKLEDSAMYFCATSTGMYTEAFFGQGTRLTVV.

Only a few counts were recorded for this clone. The V and J genes are TRBV5-1 and TRBJ1-2, with D tentatively TRBD1 (5 bases). This CDR3 is built from 12 residues. The V gene lost 7 bases and the J gene lost 5 bases, with 12 bases spanning the gap. Germline CDR1 reads SGHRS; CDR2 reads YFSETQ. CDR3 nucleotides: TGCGCCAGCTACGAGAAGGGGTATGGCTACACCTTC. Translating it yields CASYEKGYGYTF.

The chain has TRBV7-8 and TRBJ2-7, with a tentative D call TRBD1 (6 bases). The CDR3 extends over 14 amino acids. CDR1 is SGHVS and CDR2 is FQNEAQ in the germline V gene. Trimming shortened V by 5 bases and J by 7 bases, and 18 bases separated the two germline ends. The chain's CDR3 is CASSPRQAVWEQYF. In DNA form, the CDR3 reads TGTGCCAGCAGCCCTAGACAGGCTGTCTGGGAGCAGTACTTC.

The chain carries TRBV5-6 and TRBJ2-4; the match to TRBD1 covers 9 bases. This CDR3 comprises 17 residues. Germline CDR1 and CDR2: SGHDT and YYEEEE. The V gene end was trimmed by 2 bases and the J gene end by 0 bases; junction bases not matched to a gene: 6. The CDR3 spells CASSFTGGLVAKNIQYF. DNA of the CDR3: TGTGCCAGCAGCTTCACAGGGGGCTTAGTAGCCAAAAACATTCAGTACTTC.

This clone was detected only a few times. This chain uses TRBV4-2 with TRBJ2-7; D is perhaps TRBD1 (6 bases). The germline V gene encodes CDR1 LGHNA and CDR2 YNFKEQ. Trimming left V 3 bases short and J 4 bases short, with 22 bases between. The CDR3 covers 17 residues. CDR3 sequence reads: CASSQPTAAQGGYEQYF. CDR3 DNA sequence: TGTGCCAGCAGCCAGCCCACTGCCGCACAGGGTGGTTACGAGCAGTACTTC.

The CDR3: CASSQHAQQDWEAQETQYF. The CDR3 DNA reads as TGTGCCAGCAGCCAACATGCTCAACAGGATTGGGAGGCTCAAGAGACCCAGTACTTC. The chain uses TRBV4-2 and TRBJ2-5, with D possibly TRBD2 on 6 matching bases. V gave up 2 bases and J gave up 2 bases, with 24 bases separating them. This CDR3 is 19 amino acids long. Germline CDR1 reads LGHNA; CDR2 reads YNFKEQ.

This clone was seen a handful of times. The rearrangement uses TRBV10-3 and TRBJ1-1; 7 nucleotides match TRBD1. The CDR3 totals 15 residues. V lost 4 bases and J lost 3; bases outside the gene matches: 8. CDR1 is ENHRY and CDR2 is SYGVKD in the germline V gene. The CDR3 spells CAISVGQSLDTEAFF. CDR3 coding DNA: TGTGCCATCAGTGTGGGACAGTCTTTAGACACTGAAGCTTTCTTT.

The chain carries TRBV28 and TRBJ2-7; 11 bases are shared with TRBD2. CDR3 length equals 15 residues. The V gene's germline CDR1 is MDHEN and CDR2 SYDVKM. The V gene end was trimmed by 8 bases and the J gene end by 1 base; junction bases not matched to a gene: 7. For the CDR3, the DNA is TGTGCCAGCCGAGGAGGGACTAGCGGATCCTACGAGCAGTACTTC. Protein: CASRGGTSGSYEQYF. Looking up the rest from reference TRBV28 and TRBJ2-7 gives the full variable domain: DVKVTQSSRYLVKRTGEKVFLECVQDMDHENMFWYRQDPGLGLRLIYFSYDVKMKEKGDIPEGYSVSREKKERFSLILESASTNQTSMYLCASRGGTSGSYEQYFGPGTRLTVT.

The chain has TRBV4-3 and TRBJ2-3; D ambiguous. V was trimmed by 0 bases and J by 4 bases, leaving 8 bases between them. This CDR3 has 14 residues. Germline CDR1 and CDR2: LGHNA and YSLEER. CDR3 DNA sequence: TGCGCCAGCAGCCAAGAACGCAGGCCAGATACGCAGTATTTT. Encoded protein: CASSQERRPDTQYF.

This clone came up a few times. The chain recombines TRBV5-1 with TRBJ2-1, with 9 bases fitting TRBD2. V lost 3 bases and J lost 7; bases outside the gene matches: 11. Germline V gene data show CDR1 as SGHRS and CDR2 as YFSETQ. The CDR3 spans 16 residues. CDR3 region: CASSSLSRTSVNEQFF. In DNA form, the CDR3 reads TGCGCCAGCAGCTCTCTAAGTCGGACTAGCGTTAATGAGCAGTTCTTC.

V usage is TRBV5-4 and J usage is TRBJ2-7; TRBD2 aligns across 12 bases. J was trimmed by 0 bases and V by 2 bases; bases with no gene match: 3. Germline V CDR1 and CDR2: SGHNT, YYREEE (reference sequence). There are 16 residues in the CDR3. The CDR3 loop is CASSLGLAGSSYEQYF. In DNA, the CDR3 is TGTGCCAGCAGCTTAGGACTAGCGGGGAGCTCCTACGAGCAGTACTTC.